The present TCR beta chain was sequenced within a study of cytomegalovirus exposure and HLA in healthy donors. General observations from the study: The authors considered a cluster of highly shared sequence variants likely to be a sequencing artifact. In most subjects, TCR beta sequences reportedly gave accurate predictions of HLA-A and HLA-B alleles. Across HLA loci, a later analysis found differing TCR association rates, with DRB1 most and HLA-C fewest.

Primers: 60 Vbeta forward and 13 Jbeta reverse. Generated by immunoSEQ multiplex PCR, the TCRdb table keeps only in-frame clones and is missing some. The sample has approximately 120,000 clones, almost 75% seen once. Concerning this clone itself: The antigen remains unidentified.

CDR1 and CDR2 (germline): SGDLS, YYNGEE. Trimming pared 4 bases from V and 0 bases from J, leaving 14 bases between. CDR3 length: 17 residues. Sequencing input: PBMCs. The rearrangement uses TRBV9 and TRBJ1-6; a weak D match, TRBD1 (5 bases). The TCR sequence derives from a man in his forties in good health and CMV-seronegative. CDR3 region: CASSPGEGSSYNSPLHF. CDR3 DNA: TGTGCCAGCAGCCCTGGGGAGGGGAGCTCCTATAATTCACCCCTCCACTTT. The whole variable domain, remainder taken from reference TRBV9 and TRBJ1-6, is DSGVTQTPKHLITATGQRVTLRCSPRSGDLSVYWYQQSLDQGLQFLIQYYNGEERAKGNILERFSAQQFPDLHSELNLSSLELGDSALYFCASSPGEGSSYNSPLHFGNGTRLTVT.